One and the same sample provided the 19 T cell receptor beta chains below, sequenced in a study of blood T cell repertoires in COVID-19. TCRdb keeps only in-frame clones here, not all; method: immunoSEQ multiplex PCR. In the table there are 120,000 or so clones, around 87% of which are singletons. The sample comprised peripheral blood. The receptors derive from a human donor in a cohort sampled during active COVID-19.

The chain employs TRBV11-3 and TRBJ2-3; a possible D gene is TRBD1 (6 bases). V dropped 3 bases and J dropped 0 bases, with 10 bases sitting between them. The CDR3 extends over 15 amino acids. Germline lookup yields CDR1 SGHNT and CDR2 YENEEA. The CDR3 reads CASSLRGFSTDTQYF. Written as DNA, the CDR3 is TGTGCCAGCAGCTTGAGGGGGTTCAGCACAGATACGCAGTATTTT.

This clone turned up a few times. CDR3 nucleotides: TGTGCCAGCAGCTTGACAGTTAGCACAGATACGCAGTATTTT. It translates to CASSLTVSTDTQYF. This chain uses TRBV11-3 with TRBJ2-3; possibly TRBD1 for D (5 bases). This CDR3 is built from 14 residues. The germline CDR1 and CDR2 sequences are SGHNT and YENEEA. Trimming took off 3 bases at V and 0 bases at J, with 7 bases between the two ends.

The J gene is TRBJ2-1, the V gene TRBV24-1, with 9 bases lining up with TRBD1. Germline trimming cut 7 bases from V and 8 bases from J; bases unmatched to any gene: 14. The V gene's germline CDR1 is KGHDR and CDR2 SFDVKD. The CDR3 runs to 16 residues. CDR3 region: CATSLTRQGDMDEQFF. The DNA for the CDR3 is TGTGCCACCAGCCTCACGAGACAGGGGGATATGGATGAGCAGTTCTTC.

This CDR3 is CASSEARGSNQPQHF. The CDR3 DNA reads TGTGCCAGCAGTGAAGCGCGGGGGAGCAATCAGCCCCAGCATTTT. This sequence joins TRBV2 and TRBJ1-5; possibly TRBD1 for D (5 bases). The germline gives CDR1 SNHLY, CDR2 FYNNEI. Trimming took 0 bases from V and 1 from J, leaving 7 bases between them. The CDR3 has 15 residues.

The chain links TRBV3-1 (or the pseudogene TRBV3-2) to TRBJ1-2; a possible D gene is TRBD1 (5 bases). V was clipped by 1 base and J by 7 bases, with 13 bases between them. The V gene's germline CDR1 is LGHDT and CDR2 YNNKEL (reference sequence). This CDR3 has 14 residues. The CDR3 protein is CASSQGTLRGGYTF. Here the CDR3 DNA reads TGTGCCAGCAGCCAAGGGACACTTCGTGGTGGCTACACCTTC.

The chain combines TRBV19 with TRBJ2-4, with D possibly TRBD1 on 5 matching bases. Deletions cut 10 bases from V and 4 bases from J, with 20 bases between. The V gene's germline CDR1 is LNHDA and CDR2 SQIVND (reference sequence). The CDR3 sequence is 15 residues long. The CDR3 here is CATNPQAGLKNIQYF. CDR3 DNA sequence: TGTGCCACCAACCCCCAGGCAGGGTTGAAAAACATTCAGTACTTC.

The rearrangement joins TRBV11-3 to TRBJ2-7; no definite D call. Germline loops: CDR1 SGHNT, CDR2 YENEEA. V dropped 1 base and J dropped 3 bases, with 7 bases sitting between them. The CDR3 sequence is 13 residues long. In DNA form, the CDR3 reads TGTGCCAGCAGCTTAGGAGAGGTCTACGAGCAGTACTTC. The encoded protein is CASSLGEVYEQYF.

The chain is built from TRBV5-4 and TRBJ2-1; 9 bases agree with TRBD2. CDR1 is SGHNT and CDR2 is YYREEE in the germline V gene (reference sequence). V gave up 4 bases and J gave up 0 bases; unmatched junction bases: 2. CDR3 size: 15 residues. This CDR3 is CASSHSGSSYNEQFF. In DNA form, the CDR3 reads TGTGCCAGCAGCCATAGCGGGAGCTCCTACAATGAGCAGTTCTTC. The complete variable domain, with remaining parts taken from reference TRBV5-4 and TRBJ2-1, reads ETGVTQSPTHLIKTRGQQVTLRCSSQSGHNTVSWYQQALGQGPQFIFQYYREEENGRGNFPPRFSGLQFPNYSSELNVNALELDDSALYLCASSHSGSSYNEQFFGPGTRLTVL.

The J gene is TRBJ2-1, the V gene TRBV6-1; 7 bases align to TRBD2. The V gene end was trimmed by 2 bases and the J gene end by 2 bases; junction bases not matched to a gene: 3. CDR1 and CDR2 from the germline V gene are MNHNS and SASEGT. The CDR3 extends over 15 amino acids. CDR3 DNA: TGTGCCAGCAGTGAAATAAGCGGGACCTACAATGAGCAGTTCTTC. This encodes CASSEISGTYNEQFF.

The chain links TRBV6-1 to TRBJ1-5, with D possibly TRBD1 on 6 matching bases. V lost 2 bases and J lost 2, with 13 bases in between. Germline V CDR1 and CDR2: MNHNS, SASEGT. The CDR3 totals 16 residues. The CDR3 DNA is TGTGCCAGCAGTGAATGGCAGGGGCCCCGCAATCAGCCCCAGCATTTT. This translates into CASSEWQGPRNQPQHF.

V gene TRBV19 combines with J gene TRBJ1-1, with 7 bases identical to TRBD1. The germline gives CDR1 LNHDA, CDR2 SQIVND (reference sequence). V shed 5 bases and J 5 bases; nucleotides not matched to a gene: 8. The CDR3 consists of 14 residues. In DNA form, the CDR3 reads TGTGCCAGTAGTCCTCTACTACAGGGGACTGAAGCTTTCTTT. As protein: CASSPLLQGTEAFF.

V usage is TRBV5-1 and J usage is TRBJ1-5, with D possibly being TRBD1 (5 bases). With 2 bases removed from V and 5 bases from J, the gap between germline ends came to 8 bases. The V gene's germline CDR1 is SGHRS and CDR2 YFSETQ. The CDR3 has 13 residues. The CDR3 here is CASSLGADQPQHF. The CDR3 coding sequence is TGCGCCAGCAGCTTAGGGGCGGATCAGCCCCAGCATTTT.

CDR3 DNA sequence: TGTGCCACCAGTGATTTGTACTACGAGCAGTACTTC. Its protein product is CATSDLYYEQYF. The chain carries TRBV24-1 and TRBJ2-7; D gene unclear. V lost 0 bases and J lost 3, with 2 bases in between. There are 12 residues in the CDR3. Per the germline V gene, CDR1 is KGHDR and CDR2 is SFDVKD.

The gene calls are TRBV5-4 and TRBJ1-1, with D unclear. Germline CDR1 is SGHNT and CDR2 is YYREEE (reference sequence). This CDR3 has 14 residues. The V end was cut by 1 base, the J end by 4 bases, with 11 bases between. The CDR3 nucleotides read TGTGCCAGCAGCTTGAGTTCCAGTGGCACTGAAGCTTTCTTT. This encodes CASSLSSSGTEAFF.

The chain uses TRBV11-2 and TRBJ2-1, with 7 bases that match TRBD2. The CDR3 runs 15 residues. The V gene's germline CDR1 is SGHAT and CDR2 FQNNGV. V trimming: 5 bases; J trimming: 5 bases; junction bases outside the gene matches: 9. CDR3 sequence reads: CASSRRDYLNNEQFF. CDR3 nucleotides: TGTGCCAGCAGCCGCCGGGACTATCTAAACAATGAGCAGTTCTTC.

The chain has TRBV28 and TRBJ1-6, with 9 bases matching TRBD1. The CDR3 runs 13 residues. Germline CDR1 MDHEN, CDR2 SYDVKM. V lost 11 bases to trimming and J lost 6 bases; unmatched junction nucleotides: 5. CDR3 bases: TGTGCCGGAGGACAGGGGTTTAATTCACCCCTCCACTTT. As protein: CAGGQGFNSPLHF.

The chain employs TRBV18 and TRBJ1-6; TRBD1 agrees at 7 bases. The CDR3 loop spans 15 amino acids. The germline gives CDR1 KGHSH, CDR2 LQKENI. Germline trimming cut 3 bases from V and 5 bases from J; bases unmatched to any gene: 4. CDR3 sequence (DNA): TGTGCCAGCTCACCGTGGGACAGCCATAATTCACCCCTCCACTTT. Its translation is CASSPWDSHNSPLHF.

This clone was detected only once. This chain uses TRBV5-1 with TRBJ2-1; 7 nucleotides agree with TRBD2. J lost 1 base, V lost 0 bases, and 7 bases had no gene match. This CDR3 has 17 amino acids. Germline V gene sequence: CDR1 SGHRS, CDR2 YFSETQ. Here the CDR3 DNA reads TGCGCCAGCAGCTTGGCCCCAGCGGGGATTTCCTACAATGAGCAGTTCTTC. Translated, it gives CASSLAPAGISYNEQFF.

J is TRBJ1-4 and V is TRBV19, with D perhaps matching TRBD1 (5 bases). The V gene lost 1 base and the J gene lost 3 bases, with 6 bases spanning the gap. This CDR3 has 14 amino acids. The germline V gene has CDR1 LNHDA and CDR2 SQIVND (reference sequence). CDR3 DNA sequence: TGTGCCAGTAGTATAGGGGGCCCTAATGAAAAACTGTTTTTT. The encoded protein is CASSIGGPNEKLFF.